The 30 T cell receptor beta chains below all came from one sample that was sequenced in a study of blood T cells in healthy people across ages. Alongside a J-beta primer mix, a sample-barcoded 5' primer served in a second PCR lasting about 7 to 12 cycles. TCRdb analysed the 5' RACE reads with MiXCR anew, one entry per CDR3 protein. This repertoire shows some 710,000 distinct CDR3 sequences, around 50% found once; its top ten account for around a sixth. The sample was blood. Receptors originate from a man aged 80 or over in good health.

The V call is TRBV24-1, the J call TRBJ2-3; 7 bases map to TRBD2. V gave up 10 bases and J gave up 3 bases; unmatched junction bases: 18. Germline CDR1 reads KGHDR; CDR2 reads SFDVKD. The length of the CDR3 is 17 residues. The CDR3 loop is CATASSGQSYLTDTQYF. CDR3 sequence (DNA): TGTGCCACAGCCTCTAGCGGACAATCTTATTTAACAGATACGCAGTATTTT.

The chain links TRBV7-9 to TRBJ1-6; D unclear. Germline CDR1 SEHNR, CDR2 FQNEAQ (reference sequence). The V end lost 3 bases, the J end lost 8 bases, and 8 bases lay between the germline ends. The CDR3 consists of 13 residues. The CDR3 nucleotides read TGTGCCAGCAGCTTTAACGGAGATTCACCCCTCCACTTT. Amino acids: CASSFNGDSPLHF.

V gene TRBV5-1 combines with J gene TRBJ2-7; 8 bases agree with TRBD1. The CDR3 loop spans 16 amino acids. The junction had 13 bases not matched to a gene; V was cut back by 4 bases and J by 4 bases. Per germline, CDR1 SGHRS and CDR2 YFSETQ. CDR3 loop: CASSVQTGTGPYEQYF. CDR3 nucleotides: TGCGCCAGCAGCGTGCAAACCGGGACAGGTCCTTACGAGCAGTACTTC.

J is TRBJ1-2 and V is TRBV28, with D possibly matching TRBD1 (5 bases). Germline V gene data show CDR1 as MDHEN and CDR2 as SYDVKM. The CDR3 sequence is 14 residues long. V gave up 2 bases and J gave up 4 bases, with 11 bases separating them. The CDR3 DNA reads TGTGCCAGCAGTTTAGTCAGGGCTTTCTATGGCTACACCTTC. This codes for CASSLVRAFYGYTF.

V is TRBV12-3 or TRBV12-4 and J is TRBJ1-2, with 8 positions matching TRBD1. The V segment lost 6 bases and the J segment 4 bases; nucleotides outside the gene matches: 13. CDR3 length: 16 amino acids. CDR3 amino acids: CASSIRTGRFFYGYTF. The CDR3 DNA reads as TGTGCCAGCAGCATCAGGACAGGGCGCTTTTTCTATGGCTACACCTTC.

The CDR3: CASSPGSRLGAVEQYF. The CDR3 DNA reads TGTGCCAGCAGCCCTGGAAGCCGACTAGGAGCGGTCGAGCAGTACTTC. The genes are TRBV7-2 and TRBJ2-7; a weak D match, TRBD2 (6 bases). The CDR3 spans 16 residues. Trimming took 5 bases from V and 6 from J, leaving 23 bases between them. The germline gives CDR1 SGHTA, CDR2 FQGNSA.

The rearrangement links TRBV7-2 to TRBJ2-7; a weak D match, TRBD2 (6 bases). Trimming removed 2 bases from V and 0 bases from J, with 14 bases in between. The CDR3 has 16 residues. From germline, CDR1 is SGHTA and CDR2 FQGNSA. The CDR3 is CASSLNPGDFSYEQYF. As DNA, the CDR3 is TGTGCCAGCAGCTTAAACCCTGGGGACTTCTCCTACGAGCAGTACTTC. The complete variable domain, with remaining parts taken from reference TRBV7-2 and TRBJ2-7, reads GAGVSQSPSNKVTEKGKDVELRCDPISGHTALYWYRQSLGQGLEFLIYFQGNSAPDKSGLPSDRFSAERTGGSVSTLTIQRTQQEDSAVYLCASSLNPGDFSYEQYFGPGTRLTVT.

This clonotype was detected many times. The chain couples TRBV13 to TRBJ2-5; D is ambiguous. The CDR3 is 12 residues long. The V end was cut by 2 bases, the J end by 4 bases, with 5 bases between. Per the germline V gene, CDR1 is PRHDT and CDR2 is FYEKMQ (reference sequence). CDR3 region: CASSLRLETQYF. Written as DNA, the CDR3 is TGTGCCAGCAGCTTAAGATTAGAGACCCAGTACTTC.

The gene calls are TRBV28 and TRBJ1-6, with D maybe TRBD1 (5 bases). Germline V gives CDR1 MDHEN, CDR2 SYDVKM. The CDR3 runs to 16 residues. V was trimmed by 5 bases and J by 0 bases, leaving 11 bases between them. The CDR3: CASSHGAVSYNSPLHF. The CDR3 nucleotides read TGTGCCAGCAGTCATGGGGCAGTCTCCTATAATTCACCCCTCCACTTT. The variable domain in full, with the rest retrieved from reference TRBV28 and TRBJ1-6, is DVKVTQSSRYLVKRTGEKVFLECVQDMDHENMFWYRQDPGLGLRLIYFSYDVKMKEKGDIPEGYSVSREKKERFSLILESASTNQTSMYLCASSHGAVSYNSPLHFGNGTRLTVT.

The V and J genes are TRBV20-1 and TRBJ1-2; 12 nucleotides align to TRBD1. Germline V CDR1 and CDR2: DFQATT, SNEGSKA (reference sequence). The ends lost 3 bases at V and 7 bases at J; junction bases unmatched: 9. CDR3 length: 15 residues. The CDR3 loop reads CSARAPGQGAGGYTF. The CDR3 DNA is TGCAGTGCTAGGGCTCCGGGACAGGGGGCTGGTGGCTACACCTTC.

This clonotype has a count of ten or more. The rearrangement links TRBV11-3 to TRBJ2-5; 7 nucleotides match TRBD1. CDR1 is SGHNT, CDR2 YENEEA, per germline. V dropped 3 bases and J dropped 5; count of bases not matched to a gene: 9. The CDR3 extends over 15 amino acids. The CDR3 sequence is CASSFRTGGGETQYF. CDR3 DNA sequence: TGTGCCAGCAGCTTCCGGACAGGAGGTGGGGAGACCCAGTACTTC.

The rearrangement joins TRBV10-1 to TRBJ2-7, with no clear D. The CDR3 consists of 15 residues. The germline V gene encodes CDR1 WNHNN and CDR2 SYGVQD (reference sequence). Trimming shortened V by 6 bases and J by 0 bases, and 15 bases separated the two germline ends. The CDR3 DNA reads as TGCGCCAGCAGATGGGTACGAGCCGTCTCCTACGAGCAGTACTTC. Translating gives CASRWVRAVSYEQYF.

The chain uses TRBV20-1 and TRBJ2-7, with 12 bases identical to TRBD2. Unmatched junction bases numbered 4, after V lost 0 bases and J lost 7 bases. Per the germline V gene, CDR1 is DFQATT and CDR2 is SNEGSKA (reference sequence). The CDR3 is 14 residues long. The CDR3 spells CSAREEGLAGEQYF. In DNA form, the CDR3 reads TGCAGTGCTAGAGAGGAAGGACTAGCGGGAGAGCAGTACTTC.

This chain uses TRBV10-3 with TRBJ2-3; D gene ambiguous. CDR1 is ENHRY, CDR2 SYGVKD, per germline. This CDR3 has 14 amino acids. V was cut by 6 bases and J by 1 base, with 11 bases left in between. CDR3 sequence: CAISRPFGTDTQYF. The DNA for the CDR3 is TGTGCCATCAGCCGGCCGTTCGGCACAGATACGCAGTATTTT.

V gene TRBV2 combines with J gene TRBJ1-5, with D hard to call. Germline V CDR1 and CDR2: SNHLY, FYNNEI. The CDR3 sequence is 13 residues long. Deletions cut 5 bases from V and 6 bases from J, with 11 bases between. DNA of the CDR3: TGTGCCAGCAGTCCCAGGTCCAGTCAGCCCCAGCATTTT. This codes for CASSPRSSQPQHF.

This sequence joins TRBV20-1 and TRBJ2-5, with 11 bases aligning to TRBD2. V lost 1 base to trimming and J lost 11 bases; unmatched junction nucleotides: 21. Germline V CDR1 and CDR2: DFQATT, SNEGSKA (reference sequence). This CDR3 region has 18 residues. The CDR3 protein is CSARGPLTSGRFTNEQYF. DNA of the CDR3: TGCAGTGCTAGAGGACCGCTCACTAGCGGGAGATTTACGAATGAGCAGTACTTC.

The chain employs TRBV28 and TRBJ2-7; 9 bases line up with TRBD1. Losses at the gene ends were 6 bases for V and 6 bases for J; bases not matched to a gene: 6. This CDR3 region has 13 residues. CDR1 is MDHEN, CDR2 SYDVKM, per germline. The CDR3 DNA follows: TGTGCCAGCAGAGAGACAGGGGGAGGCGAGCAGTACTTC. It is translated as CASRETGGGEQYF.

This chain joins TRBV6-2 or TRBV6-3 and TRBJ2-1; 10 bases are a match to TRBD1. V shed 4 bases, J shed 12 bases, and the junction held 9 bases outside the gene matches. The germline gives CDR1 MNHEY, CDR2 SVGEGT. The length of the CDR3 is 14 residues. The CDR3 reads CASSFWDRGPGQFF. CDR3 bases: TGTGCCAGCAGTTTTTGGGACAGGGGCCCCGGGCAGTTCTTC.

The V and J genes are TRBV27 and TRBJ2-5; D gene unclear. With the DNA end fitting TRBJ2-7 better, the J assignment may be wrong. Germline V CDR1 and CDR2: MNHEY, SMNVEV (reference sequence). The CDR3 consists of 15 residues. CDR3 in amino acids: CASSLSPDPDHEQYF. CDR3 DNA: TGTGCCAGCAGTTTATCCCCAGACCCGGACCACGAGCAGTACTTC.

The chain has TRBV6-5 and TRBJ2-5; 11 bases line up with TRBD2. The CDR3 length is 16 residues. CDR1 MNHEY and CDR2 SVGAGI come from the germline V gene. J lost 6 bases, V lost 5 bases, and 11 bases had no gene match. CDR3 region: CASSPSPTSGSQTQYF. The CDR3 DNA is TGTGCCAGCAGTCCCTCGCCCACTAGCGGGAGCCAGACCCAGTACTTC.

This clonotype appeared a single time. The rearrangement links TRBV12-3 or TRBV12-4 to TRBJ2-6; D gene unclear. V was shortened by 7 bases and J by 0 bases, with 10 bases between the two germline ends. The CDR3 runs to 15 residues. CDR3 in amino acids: CASTPAGSGANVLTF. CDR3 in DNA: TGTGCCAGCACCCCGGCCGGCTCTGGGGCCAACGTCCTGACTTTC.

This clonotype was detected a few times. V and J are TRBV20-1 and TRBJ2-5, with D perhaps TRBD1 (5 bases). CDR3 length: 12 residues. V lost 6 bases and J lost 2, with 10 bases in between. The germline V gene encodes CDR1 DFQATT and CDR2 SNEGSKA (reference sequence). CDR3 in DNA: TGCAGTGCAGGGGCAGAACAAGAGACCCAGTACTTC. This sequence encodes CSAGAEQETQYF.

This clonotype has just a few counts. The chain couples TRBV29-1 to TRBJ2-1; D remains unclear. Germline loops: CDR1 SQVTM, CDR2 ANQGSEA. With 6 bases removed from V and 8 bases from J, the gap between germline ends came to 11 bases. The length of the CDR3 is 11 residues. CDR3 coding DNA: TGCAGCGTAGTCCCGGGCTATGAGCAGTTCTTC. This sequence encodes CSVVPGYEQFF.

CDR3 region: CASTTTGTRGPETQYF. In DNA, the CDR3 is TGTGCCAGCACTACAACAGGGACCAGGGGACCAGAGACCCAGTACTTC. The chain is built from TRBV6-6 and TRBJ2-5; maybe TRBD1 (6 bases). Trimming shortened V by 7 bases and J by 4 bases, and 22 bases separated the two germline ends. Germline V lookup: CDR1 MNHNY, CDR2 SVGAGI (reference sequence). The CDR3 contains 16 residues.

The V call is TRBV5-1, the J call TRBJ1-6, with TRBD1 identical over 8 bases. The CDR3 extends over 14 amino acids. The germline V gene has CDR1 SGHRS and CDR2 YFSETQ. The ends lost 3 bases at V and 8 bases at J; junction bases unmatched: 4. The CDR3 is CASSSPDRDSPLHF. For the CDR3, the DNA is TGCGCCAGCAGCTCCCCGGACAGGGATTCACCCCTCCACTTT.

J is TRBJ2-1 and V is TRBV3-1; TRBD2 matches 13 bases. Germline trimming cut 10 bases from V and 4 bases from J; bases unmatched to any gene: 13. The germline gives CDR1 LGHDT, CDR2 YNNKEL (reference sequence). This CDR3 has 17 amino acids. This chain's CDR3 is CANSIPPGLAGYNEQFF. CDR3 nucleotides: TGTGCCAACAGTATTCCTCCGGGACTAGCGGGATACAATGAGCAGTTCTTC.

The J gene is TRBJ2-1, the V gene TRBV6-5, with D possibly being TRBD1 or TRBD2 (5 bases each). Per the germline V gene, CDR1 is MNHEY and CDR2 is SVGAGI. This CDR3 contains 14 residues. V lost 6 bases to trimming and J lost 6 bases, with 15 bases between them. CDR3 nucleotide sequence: TGTGCCAGCAGCTCCAGGGCGGGCCCCAATGAGCAGTTCTTC. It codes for CASSSRAGPNEQFF.

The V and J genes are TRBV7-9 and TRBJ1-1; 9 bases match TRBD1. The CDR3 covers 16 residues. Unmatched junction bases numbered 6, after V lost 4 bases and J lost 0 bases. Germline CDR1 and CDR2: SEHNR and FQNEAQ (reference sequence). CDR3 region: CASSSPDRGMNTEAFF. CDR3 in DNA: TGTGCCAGCAGCTCCCCGGACAGGGGTATGAACACTGAAGCTTTCTTT.

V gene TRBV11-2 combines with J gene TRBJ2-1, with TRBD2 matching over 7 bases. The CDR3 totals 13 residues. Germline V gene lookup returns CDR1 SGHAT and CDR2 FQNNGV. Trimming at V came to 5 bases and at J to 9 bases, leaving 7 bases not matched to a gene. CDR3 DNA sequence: TGTGCCAGCAGCCGGGGGAGGGGTAGTGAGCAGTTCTTC. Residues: CASSRGRGSEQFF.

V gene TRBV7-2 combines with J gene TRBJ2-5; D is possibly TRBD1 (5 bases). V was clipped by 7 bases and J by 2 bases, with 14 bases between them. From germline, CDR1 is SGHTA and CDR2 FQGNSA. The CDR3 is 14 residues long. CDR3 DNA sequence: TGTGCCAGCATCCTGAGGACACAGCAAGAGACCCAGTACTTC. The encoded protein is CASILRTQQETQYF.